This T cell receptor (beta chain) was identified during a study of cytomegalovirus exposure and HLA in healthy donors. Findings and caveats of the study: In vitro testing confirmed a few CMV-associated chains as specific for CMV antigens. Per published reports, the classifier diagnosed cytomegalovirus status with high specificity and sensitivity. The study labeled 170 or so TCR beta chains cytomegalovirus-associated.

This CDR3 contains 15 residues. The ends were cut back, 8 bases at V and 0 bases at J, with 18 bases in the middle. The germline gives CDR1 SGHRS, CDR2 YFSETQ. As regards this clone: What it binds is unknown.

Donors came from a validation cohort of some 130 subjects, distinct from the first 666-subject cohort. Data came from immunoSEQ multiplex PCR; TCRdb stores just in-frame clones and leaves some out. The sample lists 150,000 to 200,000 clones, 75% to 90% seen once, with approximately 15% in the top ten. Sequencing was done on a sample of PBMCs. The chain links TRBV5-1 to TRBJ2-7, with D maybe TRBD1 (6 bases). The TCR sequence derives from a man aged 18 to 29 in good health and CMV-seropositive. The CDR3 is CASRQAEPLSYEQYF. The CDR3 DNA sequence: TGCGCCAGTCGACAGGCCGAGCCCCTCTCCTACGAGCAGTACTTC.